This TCR beta chain was sequenced during a study of cytomegalovirus exposure and HLA in healthy donors. Study-level points and caveats: Immune exposure was documented only through CMV serostatus. In a later analysis, common viral pathogens appeared linked to several of the most significant clusters.

Amplification used 60 Vbeta primers and 13 Jbeta primers. Measured with immunoSEQ multiplex PCR; TCRdb has only the in-frame clones, and not every one. This table has around 270,000 clones, under 90% appearing once. The V gene lost 0 bases and the J gene lost 3 bases, with 13 bases spanning the gap. The CDR3 runs 15 residues. The germline CDR1 and CDR2 sequences are SGHRS and YFSETQ. As concerns this clone: The antigen is not known.

The sequence was obtained from a girl aged 2 to 9 in good health and CMV-seronegative. Sequencing was done on a sample of PBMCs. The chain joins TRBV5-1 to TRBJ2-7; tentative D call: TRBD1 (5 bases). CDR3 amino acids: CASSLEAGPSYEQYF. CDR3 nucleotide sequence: TGCGCCAGCAGCTTGGAGGCAGGGCCCAGCTACGAGCAGTACTTC.